Listed below are T cell receptor beta chains from one sample, sequenced in a study of Ad26.COV2.S vaccination and SARS-CoV-2 variants. Profiled with immunoSEQ multiplex PCR; TCRdb holds only in-frame clones, not every one. This sample has fewer than 400,000 clones, with 80% to 90% found just once. The sample consisted of peripheral blood, taken in a trial of Ad26.COV2.S vaccine versus placebo. Source of these receptors: a person between 18 and 65 years old who received the Ad26.COV2.S COVID-19 vaccine or a placebo. Both conserved end residues are trimmed from each CDR3.

v_call cdr3_aa
TRBV7-2 ASSRSSGGAPNEQF
TRBV10-3 AISGQGAGTGELF
TRBV5-5 ASSPEGLGGTEAF
TRBV4-2 ASSQVVRGVLAKNIQY
TRBV7-9 ASSLEGVWAF
TRBV4-1 ASSQALAGNYNEQF
TRBV19 ASSIGTGEETEAF
TRBV7-6 ASSPSRARVLNTEAF
TRBV7-2 ASSSSGGVPNEQF
TRBV21-1 ASIGLAGTDTQY
TRBV4-1 ASSQDLEVLYEQY
TRBV30 AWSPDWRTDTQY
TRBV2 ASSDRDPDTQY
TRBV19 ASRWPRPPYEQY
TRBV2 ASRDDRLEQY
TRBV15 ATSRDSAGGTQY
TRBV4-2 ASSRGTSGGTQETQY
TRBV6-1 ASSDRDSLSTDTQY
TRBV6-5 ASSYSPGRYYEQY
TRBV29-1 SARIGGPSYNEQF
TRBV5-1 ASSLTDRGYNEQF
TRBV19 ASSIRGQGARPDTQY
TRBV7-2 ASSLAQISSYNSPLH